This TCR beta chain appears in the sequencing data of a study of blood T cell repertoires in COVID-19. In the original processing: It was from reference gene primer amplification that nucleated cell counts were estimated. Produced via immunoSEQ multiplex PCR; TCRdb's table is partial and in-frame only. V and J calls and clone size follow that table, whereas D and trimming were derived from the DNA. This table has about 300,000 clones, 70% to 85% appearing once. Germline CDR1 is MNHEY and CDR2 is SMNVEV (reference sequence). Trimming removed 4 bases at V and 3 bases at J, with 12 bases between. This CDR3 has 14 residues. This clone came up once.

This chain joins TRBV27 and TRBJ1-1; perhaps TRBD1 as D (6 bases). The sample was peripheral blood. This clonotype originated in a human donor with COVID-19, enrolled during active disease. The donor label of this sample is uncertain. CDR3 residues: CASSYRGGDTEAFF. In DNA, the CDR3 is TGTGCCAGCAGTTATCGAGGGGGAGACACTGAAGCTTTCTTT.